These 8 T cell receptor beta chains were all obtained from the same sample, sequenced in a study of blood T cells in healthy people across ages. Together with a sample-barcoded 5' primer, a J-beta primer mix was included in a second PCR lasting about 6 to 11 cycles. MiXCR, applied by TCRdb to the 5' RACE reads, yields one record per CDR3 protein. The sample records roughly 680,000 distinct CDR3 sequences, around 45% being singletons. Sequences were obtained from blood. Receptors originate from a woman aged 55-69 years in good health.

This clonotype was found a few times. This chain links TRBV5-1 with TRBJ1-5; TRBD1 matches 7 bases. This CDR3 region has 15 residues. Germline CDR1 reads SGHRS; CDR2 reads YFSETQ. V shed 0 bases and J 5 bases; nucleotides not matched to a gene: 5. The chain's CDR3 is CASSLGDSEHQPQHF. The CDR3 DNA is TGCGCCAGCAGCTTGGGGGACAGCGAACATCAGCCCCAGCATTTT. Drawing the rest from reference TRBV5-1 and TRBJ1-5, the complete variable domain is KAGVTQTPRYLIKTRGQQVTLSCSPISGHRSVSWYQQTPGQGLQFLFEYFSETQRNKGNFPGRFSGRQFSNSRSEMNVSTLELGDSALYLCASSLGDSEHQPQHFGDGTRLSIL.

The chain links TRBV20-1 to TRBJ2-7; TRBD2 aligns across 12 bases. Trimming at V came to 6 bases and at J to 7 bases, leaving 13 bases not matched to a gene. The germline gives CDR1 DFQATT, CDR2 SNEGSKA (reference sequence). The CDR3 length is 15 residues. The CDR3 sequence: CSAKTSGRTWGEQYF. The CDR3, as DNA: TGCAGTGCAAAAACTAGCGGGAGGACCTGGGGGGAGCAGTACTTC.

The chain recombines TRBV20-1 with TRBJ2-5; D might be TRBD2 (5 bases). This CDR3 region has 14 residues. V lost 0 bases and J 4 bases, leaving 12 bases between the germline ends. From germline, CDR1 is DFQATT and CDR2 SNEGSKA (reference sequence). CDR3 coding DNA: TGCAGTGCTAGAGAGAGGGTCGCGGGAGAGACCCAGTACTTC. It translates to CSARERVAGETQYF.

The chain links TRBV7-2 to TRBJ2-7, with 8 bases matching TRBD2. Losses at the gene ends were 8 bases for V and 7 bases for J; bases not matched to a gene: 16. The CDR3 length is 15 residues. From germline, CDR1 is SGHTA and CDR2 FQGNSA. DNA of the CDR3: TGTGCCAGCTCTAGGGGGAGCGGGGGTCACAATGAGCAGTACTTC. Translating it yields CASSRGSGGHNEQYF.

The V gene is TRBV29-1, the J gene TRBJ1-1; possible D gene TRBD1, 6 bases. CDR3 length: 13 residues. Germline V gives CDR1 SQVTM, CDR2 ANQGSEA. V dropped 2 bases and J dropped 1 base, with 8 bases sitting between them. In nucleotides, the CDR3 is TGCAGCGTTGAAAGGACAGCGAACACTGAAGCTTTCTTT. It yields the protein CSVERTANTEAFF.

The chain employs TRBV5-1 and TRBJ2-5; a possible D gene is TRBD2 (6 bases). The CDR3 contains 14 residues. V was cut by 4 bases and J by 4 bases, with 14 bases left in between. CDR1 is SGHRS, CDR2 YFSETQ, per germline. CDR3 sequence: CASSVIPGGETQYF. The CDR3 DNA sequence: TGCGCCAGCAGCGTGATCCCCGGGGGAGAGACCCAGTACTTC.

CDR3 residues: CASKHLGEQFF. The CDR3 coding sequence is TGTGCCAGCAAACATCTAGGGGAGCAGTTCTTC. J is TRBJ2-1 and V is TRBV6-2 or TRBV6-3; D gene unclear. The CDR3 contains 11 residues. Trimming took 7 bases from V and 10 from J, leaving 11 bases between them. Germline V gene data show CDR1 as MNHEY and CDR2 as SVGEGT.

The rearrangement links TRBV6-2 or TRBV6-3 to TRBJ1-4; 9 nucleotides match TRBD1. The ends lost 5 bases at V and 6 bases at J; junction bases unmatched: 13. CDR1 MNHEY and CDR2 SVGEGT come from the germline V gene. The CDR3 has 17 residues. In DNA form, the CDR3 reads TGTGCCAGCAGTCGCCGACCACAGGGGGCAGAAGATGAAAAACTGTTTTTT. It translates to CASSRRPQGAEDEKLFF.